These 14 T cell receptor beta chains originate from one sample sequenced in a study of T-cell reconstitution after alpha-beta-depleted transplantation in children. A TCRbeta library incorporating unique molecular identifiers was prepared. MiXCR was run by TCRdb on the PCR reads, yielding one entry per CDR3 protein. This sample has about 120,000 distinct CDR3 sequences, with about 9.3% found just once. Here the sequenced sample was PBMCs from the stem cell graft donor, taken from the stem cell graft. The source is a human donor who donated a stem cell graft to a child with acute lymphoblastic leukemia.

A word on this clonotype: The germline gene is not matched at one end of the junction; a read error may be the cause. The V call is TRBV19, the J call TRBJ2-1; 7 nucleotides match TRBD2. The CDR3 length is 16 residues. CDR1 and CDR2 (germline): LNHDA, SQIVND (reference sequence). This CDR3 is CASSIVGGISNNEQFF. The CDR3 DNA reads as TGTGCCAGTAGTATAGTCGGGGGGATCTCCAACAATGAGCAGTTCTTC.

Notes on this clonotype: Relative to the germline gene, one junction end is altered; a read error may explain this. V usage is TRBV7-7 and J usage is TRBJ1-3; D gene ambiguous. The length of the CDR3 is 15 residues. Germline CDR1 reads SSHAT; CDR2 reads FNYEAQ (reference sequence). The CDR3 DNA reads TGTGCTAGCAGTCCGGACCTTCTCTCTGGAAACACCATATATTTT. It translates to CASSPDLLSGNTIYF.

This clonotype was observed many times. The chain links TRBV27 to TRBJ2-1; 9 positions agree with TRBD2. The CDR3 length is 15 residues. CDR1 is MNHEY and CDR2 is SMNVEV in the germline V gene (reference sequence). J gave up 8 bases and V 6 bases, and 11 bases lay outside the gene matches. The CDR3 loop is CASSLSGRRVDEQFF. The CDR3 DNA follows: TGTGCCAGCAGCCTCAGCGGGAGGCGGGTCGATGAGCAGTTCTTC.

This clonotype appeared many times. The genes are TRBV12-3 or TRBV12-4 and TRBJ1-2; possibly TRBD1 for D (6 bases). This CDR3 contains 14 residues. Trimming cost V 8 bases and J 8 bases, with 21 bases left between them. CDR3 region: CASGVVGGGIGYTF. The CDR3 DNA reads TGTGCCAGCGGGGTAGTAGGGGGGGGGATCGGCTACACCTTC.

The table lists this clonotype with many counts. The gene calls are TRBV7-2 and TRBJ1-1; D gene unclear. This CDR3 is 14 amino acids long. Germline CDR1 and CDR2: SGHTA and FQGNSA. V was clipped by 4 bases and J by 5 bases, with 14 bases between them. The CDR3 nucleotides are TGTGCCAGCAGCTCGGCCCAGGTGCGGACTGAAGCTTTCTTT. Protein: CASSSAQVRTEAFF.

This clonotype was seen repeatedly, ten times or more. The chain employs TRBV5-6 and TRBJ2-2; D tentatively reads TRBD1 or TRBD2 (5 bases each). Trimming cost V 3 bases and J 6 bases, with 6 bases left between them. Germline V gene data show CDR1 as SGHDT and CDR2 as YYEEEE. This CDR3 has 12 residues. CDR3 coding DNA: TGTGCCAGCAGCTGGGGACCCGGGGAGCTGTTTTTT. It yields the protein CASSWGPGELFF.

The sample holds one count of this clonotype. A read error may explain this, as a much larger clone is one base away. The rearrangement uses TRBV7-9 and TRBJ2-3; D gene uncertain. The CDR3 sequence is 13 residues long. Germline V gene data show CDR1 as SEHNR and CDR2 as FQNEAQ (reference sequence). The CDR3 coding sequence is TGTGCCACCAGCCCAGTGGGCACAGATACGCAGTATTTT. Translating it yields CATSPVGTDTQYF. Together with reference TRBV7-9 and TRBJ2-3, the CDR3 gives the full variable domain: DTGVSQNPRHKITKRGQNVTFRCDPISEHNRLYWYRQTLGQGPEFLTYFQNEAQLEKSRLLSDRFSAERPKGSFSTLEIQRTEQGDSAMYLCATSPVGTDTQYFGPGTRLTVL.

The DNA for the CDR3 is TGCAGTGCCCCAGGACCAACGAACACCGGGGAGCTGTTTTTT. This translates into CSAPGPTNTGELFF. V and J are TRBV20-1 and TRBJ2-2, with D unclear. Germline values: CDR1 DFQATT, CDR2 SNEGSKA (reference sequence). The CDR3 has 14 amino acids. V lost 6 bases, J lost 0 bases, and 11 bases lay in between.

In this sample, this clonotype turned up many times. The chain combines TRBV7-9 with TRBJ2-7; no definite D call. In germline, CDR1 is SEHNR, CDR2 FQNEAQ (reference sequence). This CDR3 has 14 amino acids. V was trimmed by 0 bases and J by 0 bases, leaving 6 bases between them. The CDR3 DNA reads TGTGCCAGCAGCTTAGCGGTAGCCTCCTACGAGCAGTACTTC. This translates into CASSLAVASYEQYF. Together with reference TRBV7-9 and TRBJ2-7, the CDR3 gives the full variable domain: DTGVSQNPRHKITKRGQNVTFRCDPISEHNRLYWYRQTLGQGPEFLTYFQNEAQLEKSRLLSDRFSAERPKGSFSTLEIQRTEQGDSAMYLCASSLAVASYEQYFGPGTRLTVT.

This clonotype was seen more than once but under ten times. J is TRBJ2-5 and V is TRBV21-1; TRBD1 is the table's D call and was not checked against the DNA. TRBV21-1 is a listed pseudogene. This CDR3 spans 18 amino acids. The CDR3 DNA reads TGTGCCAGCAGCAAAGACCCTCTGGACAGGGACAGGAGAGAGACCCAGTACTTC. It codes for CASSKDPLDRDRRETQYF.

This clonotype appeared many times. The rearrangement links TRBV5-5 to TRBJ2-1; D is undetermined. CDR1 and CDR2 from the germline V gene are SGHKS and YYEKEE (reference sequence). CDR3 length: 12 residues. Trimming stripped 3 bases from V and 5 bases from J, with 6 bases between. The DNA for the CDR3 is TGTGCCAGCAGCTCCTTCGACAATGAGCAGTTCTTC. Protein sequence: CASSSFDNEQFF. The entire variable domain, with the rest obtained from reference TRBV5-5 and TRBJ2-1, is as follows: DAGVTQSPTHLIKTRGQQVTLRCSPISGHKSVSWYQQVLGQGPQFIFQYYEKEERGRGNFPDRFSARQFPNYSSELNVNALLLGDSALYLCASSSFDNEQFFGPGTRLTVL.

This clonotype occurred many times. The chain is built from TRBV7-2 and TRBJ2-1; 13 bases match TRBD2. The CDR3 runs to 15 residues. CDR1 SGHTA and CDR2 FQGNSA come from the germline V gene. Trimming took 5 bases from V and 7 from J; bases not matched to a gene: 5. CDR3: CASSRGTSGKNEQFF. In DNA, the CDR3 is TGTGCCAGCAGCCGAGGGACTAGCGGGAAAAATGAGCAGTTCTTC.

The chain recombines TRBV20-1 with TRBJ2-2; D might be TRBD2 (6 bases). The V gene's germline CDR1 is DFQATT and CDR2 SNEGSKA (reference sequence). Trimming took 5 bases from V and 6 from J, leaving 25 bases between them. The CDR3 runs to 17 residues. The CDR3 region is CSAPHFGSGEVAGELFF. CDR3 sequence (DNA): TGCAGTGCTCCCCACTTCGGGTCGGGGGAGGTCGCCGGGGAGCTGTTTTTT.

Ten or more counts support this clonotype. This chain links TRBV7-3 with TRBJ2-2, with TRBD2 as a possible D gene (5 bases). The CDR3 is 16 residues long. The germline CDR1 and CDR2 sequences are SGHTA and FQGTGA. The germline V and J ends were trimmed by 4 bases and 3 bases, with 15 bases remaining between them. CDR3 DNA: TGTGCCAGCAGCTCCCCCTCGGCCGGGGACACCGGGGAGCTGTTTTTT. It yields the protein CASSSPSAGDTGELFF.